The rows below give T cell receptor beta chains drawn from one sample of a study of shared clonotypes between healthy human individuals. Data came from immunoSEQ multiplex PCR; TCRdb stores just in-frame clones and leaves some out. Of hundreds of thousands of clones listed, roughly three quarters are singletons. Sequencing used PBMCs. These receptors all stem from a woman in her forties in good health. Some clones in this sample may be carry-over from other donors' samples. Each CDR3 is given with its conserved first and last residue. The D gene is left open where the match is weak. Where a row states a size, it is once, few, many or the class of an expanded clone; other rows omit it.

J	D	size	V	DNA	CDR3
TRBJ2-3	-	many	TRBV6-1	TGTGCCAGCAGTGAGACTAGAGAAGTGGATACGCAGTATTTT	CASSETREVDTQYF
TRBJ1-3	-	-	TRBV13	TGTGCCAGCAGCTACAGGACAGCTGGAAACACCATATATTTT	CASSYRTAGNTIYF
TRBJ1-5	-	-	TRBV9	TGTGCCAGCAGCCCCGGGAGCACTAATCAGCCCCAGCATTTT	CASSPGSTNQPQHF
TRBJ2-7	TRBD2	-	TRBV6-6	TGTGCCAGCAGTTGGGGGGGGAGCGAGCAGTACTTC	CASSWGGSEQYF
TRBJ2-1	-	-	TRBV28	TGTGCCAGCAGTCCCATTGGGGGGTACAATGAGCAGTTCTTC	CASSPIGGYNEQFF
TRBJ2-3	TRBD2	-	TRBV19	TGTGCCAGTAGGCTGACTAGGGAGGGTGGAGGAGATACGCAGTATTTT	CASRLTREGGGDTQYF
TRBJ1-1	-	-	TRBV29-1	TGCAGCGTTGAACGAGTCTGGGTGAACACTGAAGCTTTCTTT	CSVERVWVNTEAFF
TRBJ2-7	TRBD1	once	TRBV7-8	TGTGCCAGCAGCTTACTGAGTTGGACAGGGGACGCCTACGAGCAGTACTTC	CASSLLSWTGDAYEQYF
TRBJ1-2	-	-	TRBV29-1	TGCAGCGTGGCAGAGTCGGGGAACTATGGCTACACCTTC	CSVAESGNYGYTF
TRBJ2-2	-	-	TRBV6-1	TGTGCCAGCAGGGGCAGGGGTGACACCGGGGAGCTGTTTTTT	CASRGRGDTGELFF
TRBJ2-7	-	-	TRBV18	TGTGCCAGCTCACCCGTCGTGGGGGTCGGCGAGCAGTACTTC	CASSPVVGVGEQYF
TRBJ2-1	TRBD1	-	TRBV28	TGTGCCAGCAGCGTAGGGGGCTCGGACAATGAGCAGTTCTTC	CASSVGGSDNEQFF
TRBJ2-1	-	-	TRBV6-1	TGTGCCAGCAGTCAAACAGGGAACTACTACAATGAGCAGTTCTTC	CASSQTGNYYNEQFF
TRBJ1-2	-	few	TRBV7-9	TGTGCCAGCAGCGTAGTGGTCAGCGGGTATGGCTACACCTTC	CASSVVVSGYGYTF
TRBJ2-1	-	-	TRBV28	TGTGCCAGCACTATCCCCGGGGGTGCGAGCTCCTACAATGAGCAGTTCTTC	CASTIPGGASSYNEQFF
TRBJ2-1	TRBD2	-	TRBV5-1	TGCGCCAGCAGCATCAGACTAGCGGGAGTCGATGAGCAGTTCTTC	CASSIRLAGVDEQFF
TRBJ1-1	-	-	TRBV28	TGTGCCAGCAGTCAGCAGAGCCTGAACACTGAAGCTTTCTTT	CASSQQSLNTEAFF
TRBJ1-2	-	-	TRBV28	TGTGCCAGCAGCTCAGATGGCTACACCTTC	CASSSDGYTF
TRBJ2-3	TRBD2	-	TRBV28	TGTGCCAGCAGGTTAGCGGGAGCAGATACGCAGTATTTT	CASRLAGADTQYF
TRBJ2-2	-	-	TRBV9	TGTGCCAGCAGCGCACTACAAGAAAGCGGGGAGCTGTTTTTT	CASSALQESGELFF
TRBJ2-5	-	-	TRBV18	TGTGCCAGCTCACCACAAGCCGACCGTCAAGAGACCCAGTACTTC	CASSPQADRQETQYF
TRBJ2-6	-	-	TRBV6-1	TGTGCCAGCAGCGCTGACCCCTCTGGGGCCAACGTCCTGACTTTC	CASSADPSGANVLTF
TRBJ2-7	-	-	TRBV6-1	TGTGCCAGCAGCGCAAGGGCTGAATACGAGCAGTACTTC	CASSARAEYEQYF
TRBJ1-4	-	once	TRBV28	TGTGCCAGCAGTTTGAGGGACACAAATGAAAAACTGTTTTTT	CASSLRDTNEKLFF
TRBJ2-1	TRBD2	-	TRBV10-3	TGTGCCACCGGACTAGCGGGAGAATCCTACAATGAGCAGTTCTTC	CATGLAGESYNEQFF
TRBJ2-7	TRBD1	-	TRBV2	TGTGCCAGCAGTGATTGGGGACAGGTCTACGAGCAGTACTTC	CASSDWGQVYEQYF
TRBJ2-7	-	-	TRBV25-1	TGTGCCAGCAGTACCCCCCACGGGGGAGAAATCTACGAGCAGTACTTC	CASSTPHGGEIYEQYF